These T cell receptor beta chains were read from a single sample in a study of CD8 T cells in Susac syndrome. Each CDR3 protein is one row after TCRdb ran MiXCR on the immunoSEQ multiplex PCR reads. The sample includes 120,000 or so distinct CDR3 sequences, roughly 95% of them seen just once. The sample taken for sequencing was CD4+ T cells from PBMCs. The receptors shown here come from a human donor with Susac syndrome. Both conserved end residues are part of each CDR3. A D gene is named only where the DNA matches it firmly.

D,J,V,CDR3,DNA
TRBD2,TRBJ2-1,TRBV9,CASSVGPSGDLYNEQFF,TGTGCCAGCAGCGTAGGCCCTAGCGGGGACCTTTACAATGAGCAGTTCTTC
NA,TRBJ1-2,TRBV7-2,CASSSGILSYTF,TGTGCCAGCAGCTCCGGGATTTTGAGCTACACCTTC
NA,TRBJ1-3,TRBV5-4,CASSLATAGNTIYF,TGTGCCAGCAGCTTGGCTACAGCTGGAAACACCATATATTTT
TRBD2,TRBJ2-3,TRBV9,CASSPMGLATDTQYF,TGTGCCAGCAGCCCTATGGGACTAGCAACAGATACGCAGTATTTT
NA,TRBJ2-5,TRBV12-3/TRBV12-4,CASSFGGGMETQYF,TGTGCCAGCAGTTTTGGCGGAGGCATGGAGACCCAGTACTTC
TRBD1,TRBJ1-5,TRBV20-1,CSARDLRAVNTGGNQPQHF,TGCAGTGCTAGAGATCTAAGGGCCGTAAACACAGGGGGGAATCAGCCCCAGCATTTT
NA,TRBJ1-2,TRBV6-5,CASSTGHGYTF,TGTGCCAGCAGTACCGGCCACGGCTACACCTTC
NA,TRBJ2-7,TRBV6-2/TRBV6-3,CASSTTNYRIYEQYF,TGTGCCAGCAGCACGACAAACTACCGTATCTACGAGCAGTACTTC
TRBD1,TRBJ2-7,TRBV12-3/TRBV12-4,CASRSGTVHEQYF,TGTGCCAGCAGGTCCGGGACAGTCCACGAGCAGTACTTC
NA,TRBJ1-1,TRBV5-6,CASSQFPDPANTEAFF,TGTGCCAGCAGCCAATTCCCCGATCCCGCCAACACTGAAGCTTTCTTT
TRBD2,TRBJ2-1,TRBV3-1,CASSLRGSGVYNEQFF,TGTGCCAGCAGCCTTCGGGGTAGCGGGGTATACAATGAGCAGTTCTTC
NA,TRBJ2-7,TRBV5-4,CASSLEGGRTYEQYF,TGTGCCAGCAGCTTGGAAGGTGGGCGTACCTACGAGCAGTACTTC
NA,TRBJ2-5,TRBV21-1,CASSKEEKGPQETQYF,TGTGCCAGCAGCAAAGAAGAAAAAGGGCCCCAAGAGACCCAGTACTTC
NA,TRBJ2-5,TRBV5-1,CASSLFRGAQETQYF,TGCGCCAGCAGCTTGTTCCGGGGGGCCCAAGAGACCCAGTACTTC
NA,TRBJ2-4,TRBV5-6,CASSFGRGKNIQYF,TGTGCCAGCAGCTTCGGAAGGGGCAAAAACATTCAGTACTTC
NA,TRBJ1-5,TRBV14,CASSRDWGPQHF,TGTGCCAGCAGCCGGGACTGGGGGCCCCAGCATTTT
NA,TRBJ2-7,TRBV4-2,CASSQDVTGGAGYEQYF,TGTGCCAGCAGCCAAGATGTAACTGGCGGGGCGGGTTACGAGCAGTACTTC
TRBD1,TRBJ1-1,TRBV20-1,CSARTGMNTEAFF,TGCAGTGCAAGGACAGGGATGAACACTGAAGCTTTCTTT
NA,TRBJ1-1,TRBV20-1,CSARVGGLHEAFF,TGCAGTGCTAGAGTTGGGGGCCTACATGAAGCTTTCTTT
NA,TRBJ1-5,TRBV6-5,CASSRQSSNQPQHF,TGTGCCAGCAGTCGACAGTCCAGCAATCAGCCCCAGCATTTT